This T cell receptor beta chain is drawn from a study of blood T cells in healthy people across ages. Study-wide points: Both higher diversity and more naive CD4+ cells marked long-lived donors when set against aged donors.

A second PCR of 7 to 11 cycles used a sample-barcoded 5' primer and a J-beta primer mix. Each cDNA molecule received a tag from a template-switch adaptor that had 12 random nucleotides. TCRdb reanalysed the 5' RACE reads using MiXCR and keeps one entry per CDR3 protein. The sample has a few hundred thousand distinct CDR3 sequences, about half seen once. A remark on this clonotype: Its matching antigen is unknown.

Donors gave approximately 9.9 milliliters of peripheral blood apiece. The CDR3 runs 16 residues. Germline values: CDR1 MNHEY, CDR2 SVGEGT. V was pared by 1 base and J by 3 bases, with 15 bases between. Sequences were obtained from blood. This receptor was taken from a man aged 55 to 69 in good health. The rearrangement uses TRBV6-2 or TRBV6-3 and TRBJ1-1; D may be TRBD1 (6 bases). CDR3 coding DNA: TGTGCCAGCAGTTACTACCCAACAGGGTTTGACACTGAAGCTTTCTTT. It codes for CASSYYPTGFDTEAFF.